In this sample, the clone carrying this TCR beta chain turned up a few times. Its matching antigen is unknown. The data derive from a study of vaccination and CD4 T cells after COVID-19. Sequence data for DNA of cultured CD4+ T cells were generated by the Oncomine TCR Beta short-read assay. Using the QIAamp micro DNA kit, genomic DNA was extracted from the CD4+ T cells that had been cultured. Using its own MiXCR run on the PCR reads, TCRdb lists one record per CDR3 protein. This sample carries over 9,000 distinct CDR3 sequences, under 35% of them seen once, and the ten largest clones take 15% to 20%. Trimming cost V 3 bases and J 0 bases; bases outside gene matches: 13. Germline assignment: CDR1 MDHEN and CDR2 SYDVKM. The CDR3 has 19 amino acids. Treatment described: approximately nine-day PBMC culture with coronavirus spike peptide pools or control peptides (ViraFEST assay). Samples of CD4+ T cells were obtained from the unexposed donor before the COVID-19 pandemic (2011-2018).

This chain uses TRBV28 with TRBJ1-2; TRBD1 aligns across 10 bases. The sequencing input was CD4+ T cells from blood, cultured in vitro. This TCR was recovered from a human donor in good health. The CDR3 loop is CASSFGGGTGVLANYGYTF. Here the CDR3 DNA reads TGTGCCAGCAGTTTTGGGGGCGGGACAGGGGTTTTGGCTAACTATGGCTACACCTTC.